This T cell receptor beta chain was captured by sequencing in a study of blood T cell repertoires in COVID-19. Study in general: T cells, B-cell-depleted T cells, or PBMCs supplied cDNA or gDNA.

Cohorts were based on clinical histories the participants reported. TCRdb's copy holds only in-frame clones and misses some; the assay was immunoSEQ multiplex PCR. The sample lists around 500,000 clones, around 85% seen once, with 7% to 10% in the top ten. The specimen sequenced was PBMCs or T cells enriched from blood (not recorded which). The receptor comes from a woman in her sixties or seventies who had recovered from COVID-19.

The CDR3 region is CASSLVKGQGGGSYTF. The CDR3 DNA reads TGTGCCAGCAGCTTGGTAAAGGGACAGGGCGGCGGAAGCTACACCTTC. The V call is TRBV5-4, the J call TRBJ1-2; 9 bases align to TRBD1. J gave up 9 bases and V 0 bases, and 12 bases lay outside the gene matches. This CDR3 region has 16 residues. Per germline, CDR1 SGHNT and CDR2 YYREEE (reference sequence).